Described below is a single T cell receptor beta chain sequence and its context. Its antigen remains unknown. Clones were sequenced by immunoSEQ multiplex PCR, and TCRdb holds only the in-frame ones, with some missing. The top ten hold approximately 2% of the sample, which has about 51,000 clones, approximately 80% seen once. The record originates from a study of OX40 agonist ivuxolimab in advanced cancers. Study overall: It was ivuxolimab, an agonistic anti-OX40 (CD134) antibody, that patients were treated with.

Germline CDR1 SGHTA, CDR2 FQGTGA. V lost 1 base, J lost 1 base, and 20 bases lay in between. This CDR3 spans 19 amino acids. The study's findings and limits: CD4+ and CD8+ blood T cells expanded clonally by week 6 at 0.1 to 3.0 mg/kg.

The source of this sequence is an adult with an advanced solid tumor such as melanoma, head and neck, liver or kidney cancer. The chain carries TRBV7-3 and TRBJ1-5; D call uncertain. The sequencing used CD4+ or CD8+ T cells sorted from blood, collected in a trial of the OX40 agonist ivuxolimab. Written as DNA, the CDR3 is TGTGCCAGCAGCTTAAAGATGATCTGGGTTGAGATAAGCAATCAGCCCCAGCATTTT. Translating gives CASSLKMIWVEISNQPQHF.